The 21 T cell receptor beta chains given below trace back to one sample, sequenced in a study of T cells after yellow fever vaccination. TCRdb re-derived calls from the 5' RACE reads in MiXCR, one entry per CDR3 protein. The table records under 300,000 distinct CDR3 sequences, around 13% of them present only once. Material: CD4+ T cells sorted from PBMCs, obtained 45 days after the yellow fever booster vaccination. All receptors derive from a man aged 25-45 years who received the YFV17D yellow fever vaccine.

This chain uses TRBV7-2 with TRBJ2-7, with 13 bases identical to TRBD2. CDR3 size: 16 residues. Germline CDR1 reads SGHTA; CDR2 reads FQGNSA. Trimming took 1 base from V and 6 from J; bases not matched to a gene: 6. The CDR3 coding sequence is TGTGCCAGCAGCTTAGAAGGACTAGCGGGAGTTTTCGAGCAGTACTTC. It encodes CASSLEGLAGVFEQYF.

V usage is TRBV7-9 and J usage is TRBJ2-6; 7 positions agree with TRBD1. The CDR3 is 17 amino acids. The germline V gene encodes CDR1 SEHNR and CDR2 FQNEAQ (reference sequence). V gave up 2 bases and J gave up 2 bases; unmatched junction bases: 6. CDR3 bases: TGTGCCAGCAGCTTATACCCGACAGGGACTGGGGCCAACGTCCTGACTTTC. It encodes CASSLYPTGTGANVLTF.

The CDR3 DNA reads TGCAGCGTTGTACGGACAGGGGGCGCGGTCTATGGCTACACCTTC. It is translated as CSVVRTGGAVYGYTF. The J gene is TRBJ1-2, the V gene TRBV29-1; 11 positions agree with TRBD1. V shed 4 bases and J 4 bases; nucleotides not matched to a gene: 8. The CDR3 is 15 residues long. Germline lookup yields CDR1 SQVTM and CDR2 ANQGSEA.

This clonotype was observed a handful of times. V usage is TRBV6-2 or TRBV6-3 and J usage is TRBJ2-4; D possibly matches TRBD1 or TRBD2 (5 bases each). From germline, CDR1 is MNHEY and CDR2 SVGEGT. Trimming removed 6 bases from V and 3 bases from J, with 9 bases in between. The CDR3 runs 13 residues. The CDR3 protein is CASSPRGKNIQYF. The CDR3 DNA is TGTGCCAGCAGCCCGAGGGGCAAAAACATTCAGTACTTC.

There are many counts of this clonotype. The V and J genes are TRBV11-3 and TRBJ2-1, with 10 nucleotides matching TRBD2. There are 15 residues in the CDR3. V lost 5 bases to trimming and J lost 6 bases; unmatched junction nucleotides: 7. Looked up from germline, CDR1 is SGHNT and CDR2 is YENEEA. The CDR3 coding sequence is TGTGCCAGCAGCCACGGGACTAGCGAGAGCAATGAGCAGTTCTTC. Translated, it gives CASSHGTSESNEQFF.

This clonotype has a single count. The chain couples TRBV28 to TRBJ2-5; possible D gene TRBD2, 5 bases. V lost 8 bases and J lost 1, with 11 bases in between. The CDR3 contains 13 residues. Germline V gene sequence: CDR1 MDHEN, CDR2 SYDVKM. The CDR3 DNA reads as TGTGCCAGCTCCGGTAGCGCCCAAGAGACCCAGTACTTC. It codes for CASSGSAQETQYF.

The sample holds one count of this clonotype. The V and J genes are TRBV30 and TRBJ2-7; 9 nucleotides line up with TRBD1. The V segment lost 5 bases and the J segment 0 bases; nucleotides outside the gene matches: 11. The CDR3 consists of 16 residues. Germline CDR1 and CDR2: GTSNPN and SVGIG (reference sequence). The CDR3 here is CAWRTVTGGDSYEQYF. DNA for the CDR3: TGTGCCTGGCGAACCGTGACAGGGGGGGACTCCTACGAGCAGTACTTC.

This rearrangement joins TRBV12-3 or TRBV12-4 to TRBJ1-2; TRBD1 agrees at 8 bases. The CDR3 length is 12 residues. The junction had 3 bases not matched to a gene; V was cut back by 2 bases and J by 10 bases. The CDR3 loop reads CASSLRDRIYTF. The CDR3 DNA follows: TGTGCCAGCAGTTTACGGGACAGGATCTACACCTTC.

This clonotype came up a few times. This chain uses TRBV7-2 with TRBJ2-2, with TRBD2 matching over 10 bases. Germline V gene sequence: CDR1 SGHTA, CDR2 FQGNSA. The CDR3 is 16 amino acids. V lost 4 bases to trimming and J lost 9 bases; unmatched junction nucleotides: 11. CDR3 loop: CASSSQLAGRWRELFF. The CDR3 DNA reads TGTGCCAGCAGCTCCCAACTAGCGGGACGGTGGAGGGAGCTGTTTTTT.

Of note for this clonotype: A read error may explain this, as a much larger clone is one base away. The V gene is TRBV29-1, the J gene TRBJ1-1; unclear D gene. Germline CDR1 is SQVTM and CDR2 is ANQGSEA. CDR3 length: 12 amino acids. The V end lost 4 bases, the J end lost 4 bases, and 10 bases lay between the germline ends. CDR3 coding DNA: TGCAGCGTTGGCGACCCGACCACTGAAGCTTTCTTT. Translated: CSVGDPTTEAFF.

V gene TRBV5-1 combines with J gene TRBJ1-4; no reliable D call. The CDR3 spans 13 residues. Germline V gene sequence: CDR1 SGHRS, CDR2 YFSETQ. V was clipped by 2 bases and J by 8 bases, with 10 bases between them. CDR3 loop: CASSLHSNEKLFF. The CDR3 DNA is TGCGCCAGCAGCTTACACAGCAACGAAAAACTGTTTTTT.

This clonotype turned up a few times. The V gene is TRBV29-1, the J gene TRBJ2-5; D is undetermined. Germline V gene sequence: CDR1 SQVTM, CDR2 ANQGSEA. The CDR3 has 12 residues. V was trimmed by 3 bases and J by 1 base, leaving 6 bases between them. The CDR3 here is CSVDPGQETQYF. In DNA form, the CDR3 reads TGCAGCGTTGACCCAGGCCAAGAGACCCAGTACTTC.

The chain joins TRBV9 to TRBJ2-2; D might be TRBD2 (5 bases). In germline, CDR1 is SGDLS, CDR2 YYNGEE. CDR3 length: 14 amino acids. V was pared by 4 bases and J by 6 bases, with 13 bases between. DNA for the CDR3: TGTGCCAGCAGCCCCTTAACGGGGTCCGGGGAGCTGTTTTTT. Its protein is CASSPLTGSGELFF.

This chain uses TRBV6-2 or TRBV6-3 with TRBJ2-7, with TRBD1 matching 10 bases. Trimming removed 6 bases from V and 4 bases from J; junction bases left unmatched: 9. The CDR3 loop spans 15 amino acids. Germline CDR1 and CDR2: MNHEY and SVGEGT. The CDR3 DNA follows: TGTGCCAGCAGCTCTTTCGGGACAGGGGCGTACGAGCAGTACTTC. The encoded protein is CASSSFGTGAYEQYF.

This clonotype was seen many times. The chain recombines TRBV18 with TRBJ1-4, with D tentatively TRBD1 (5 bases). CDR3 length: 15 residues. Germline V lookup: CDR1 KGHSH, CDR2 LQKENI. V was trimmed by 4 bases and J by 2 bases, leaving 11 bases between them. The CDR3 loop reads CASSRRRGTNEKLFF. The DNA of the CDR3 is TGTGCCAGCTCACGTCGGCGGGGGACTAATGAAAAACTGTTTTTT. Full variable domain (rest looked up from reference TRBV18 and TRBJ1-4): NAGVMQNPRHLVRRRGQEARLRCSPMKGHSHVYWYRQLPEEGLKFMVYLQKENIIDESGMPKERFSAEFPKEGPSILRIQQVVRGDSAAYFCASSRRRGTNEKLFFGSGTQLSVL.

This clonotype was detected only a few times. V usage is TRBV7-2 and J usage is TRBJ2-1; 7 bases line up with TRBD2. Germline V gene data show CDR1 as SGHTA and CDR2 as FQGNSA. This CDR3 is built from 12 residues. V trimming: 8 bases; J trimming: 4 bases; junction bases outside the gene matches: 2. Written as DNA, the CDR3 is TGTGCCAGCGGTAGCGGGTACAATGAGCAGTTCTTC. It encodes CASGSGYNEQFF.

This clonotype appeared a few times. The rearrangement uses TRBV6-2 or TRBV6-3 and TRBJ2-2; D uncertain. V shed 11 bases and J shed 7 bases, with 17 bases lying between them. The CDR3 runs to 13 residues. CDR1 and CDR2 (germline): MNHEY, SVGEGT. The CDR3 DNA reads TGTGCCGTGAGGAGCGTACTGCACGGGGAGCTGTTTTTT. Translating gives CAVRSVLHGELFF.

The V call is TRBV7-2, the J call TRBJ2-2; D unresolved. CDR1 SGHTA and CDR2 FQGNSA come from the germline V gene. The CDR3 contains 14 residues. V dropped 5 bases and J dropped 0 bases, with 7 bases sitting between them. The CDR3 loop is CASSQLTNTGELFF. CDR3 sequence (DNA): TGTGCCAGCAGCCAATTAACGAACACCGGGGAGCTGTTTTTT.

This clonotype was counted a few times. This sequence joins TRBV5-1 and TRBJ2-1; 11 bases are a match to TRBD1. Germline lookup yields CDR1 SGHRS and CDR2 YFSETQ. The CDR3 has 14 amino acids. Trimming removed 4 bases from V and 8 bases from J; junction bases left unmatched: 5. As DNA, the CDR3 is TGCGCCAGCAGCCCGGGACAGGGGGGGTATGAGCAGTTCTTC. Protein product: CASSPGQGGYEQFF.

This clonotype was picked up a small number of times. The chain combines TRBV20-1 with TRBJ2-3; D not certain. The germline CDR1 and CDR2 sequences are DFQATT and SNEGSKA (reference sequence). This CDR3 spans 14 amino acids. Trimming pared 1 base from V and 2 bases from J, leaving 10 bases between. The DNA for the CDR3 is TGCAGTGCTAGAGGAGAGGTTTTCACAGATACGCAGTATTTT. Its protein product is CSARGEVFTDTQYF.

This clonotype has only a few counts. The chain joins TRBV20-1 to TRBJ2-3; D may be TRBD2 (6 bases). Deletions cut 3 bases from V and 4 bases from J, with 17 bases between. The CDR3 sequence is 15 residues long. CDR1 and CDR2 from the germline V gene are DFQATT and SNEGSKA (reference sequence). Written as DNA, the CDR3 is TGCAGTGCTAGGCGGAGGAGGATAGCGGCAGATACGCAGTATTTT. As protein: CSARRRRIAADTQYF.